One sample yielded the 7 T cell receptor beta chains listed below, sequenced in a study of cytomegalovirus exposure and HLA in healthy donors. In the PCR, 60 Vbeta and 13 Jbeta primers were used. Profiled with immunoSEQ multiplex PCR; TCRdb holds only in-frame clones, not every one. In the table there are approximately 110,000 clones, over 60% of which are singletons. The specimen was PBMCs. The receptors come from a woman aged 60-75 years in good health and CMV-seropositive.

This sequence joins TRBV25-1 and TRBJ2-1; 8 positions match TRBD2. This CDR3 has 15 residues. The V gene's germline CDR1 is MGHDK and CDR2 SYGVNS. Losses at the gene ends were 1 base for V and 7 bases for J; bases not matched to a gene: 6. CDR3 DNA sequence: TGTGCCAGCAGTGAATTGGGCGGGGGGTTAAATGAGCAGTTCTTC. Its protein product is CASSELGGGLNEQFF.

This chain joins TRBV15 and TRBJ2-5; no definite D call. Deletions cut 8 bases from V and 3 bases from J, with 13 bases between. This CDR3 is built from 13 residues. CDR1 and CDR2 from the germline V gene are LNHNV and YYDKDF (reference sequence). The CDR3 DNA is TGTGCCACCCAAGGTGCGGCTAAAGAGACCCAGTACTTC. Translating it yields CATQGAAKETQYF.

Only a few counts were recorded for this clone. V is TRBV28 and J is TRBJ1-2; D might be TRBD1 (5 bases). Germline-derived CDR1 and CDR2 are MDHEN and SYDVKM. CDR3 size: 13 residues. Trimming removed 7 bases from V and 6 bases from J, with 15 bases in between. The CDR3 nucleotides read TGTGCCAGCACCAAACCCAGGGCGGATGGCTACACCTTC. It codes for CASTKPRADGYTF.

The gene calls are TRBV5-1 and TRBJ1-5, with a possible D match to TRBD1 (5 bases). The V gene's germline CDR1 is SGHRS and CDR2 YFSETQ. There are 15 residues in the CDR3. V lost 4 bases to trimming and J lost 0 bases, with 11 bases between them. CDR3 region: CASSPGGSSNQPQHF. CDR3 sequence (DNA): TGCGCCAGCAGCCCGGGGGGTAGTAGCAATCAGCCCCAGCATTTT.

V is TRBV30 and J is TRBJ2-7; D might be TRBD2 (6 bases). This CDR3 has 12 residues. Trimming left V 5 bases short and J 2 bases short, with 10 bases between. The germline V gene encodes CDR1 GTSNPN and CDR2 SVGIG (reference sequence). CDR3 amino acids: CAWGDSPYEQYF. In DNA form, the CDR3 reads TGTGCCTGGGGGGACTCTCCCTACGAGCAGTACTTC.

The rearrangement joins TRBV7-8 to TRBJ1-5, with D tentatively TRBD1 (6 bases). CDR3 length: 15 amino acids. Deletions cut 3 bases from V and 5 bases from J, with 14 bases between. Germline CDR1 and CDR2: SGHVS and FQNEAQ. This CDR3 reads CASSLAQGVDQPQHF. In DNA form, the CDR3 reads TGTGCCAGCAGCTTGGCACAGGGAGTGGATCAGCCCCAGCATTTT.

V and J are TRBV7-2 and TRBJ2-2; 9 nucleotides align to TRBD2. Trimming removed 2 bases from V and 5 bases from J; junction bases left unmatched: 6. The CDR3 loop spans 16 amino acids. CDR1 and CDR2 from the germline V gene are SGHTA and FQGNSA. This CDR3 reads CASSLNSGRGTGELFF. CDR3 sequence (DNA): TGTGCCAGCAGCTTAAATAGCGGGAGAGGGACCGGGGAGCTGTTTTTT.